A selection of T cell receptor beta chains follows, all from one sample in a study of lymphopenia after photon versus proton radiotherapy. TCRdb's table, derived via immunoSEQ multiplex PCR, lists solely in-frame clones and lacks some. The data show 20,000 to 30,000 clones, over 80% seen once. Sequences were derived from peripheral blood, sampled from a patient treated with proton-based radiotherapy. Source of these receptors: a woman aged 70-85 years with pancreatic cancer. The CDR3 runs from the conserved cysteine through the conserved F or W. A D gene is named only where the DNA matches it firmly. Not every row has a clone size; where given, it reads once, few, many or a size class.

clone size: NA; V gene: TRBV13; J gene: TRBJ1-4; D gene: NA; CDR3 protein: CASSSQGRGEKLFF; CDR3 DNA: TGTGCCAGCAGCTCGCAGGGGAGGGGTGAAAAACTGTTTTTT
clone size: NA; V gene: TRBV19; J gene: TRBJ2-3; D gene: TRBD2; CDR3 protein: CASSIDQREGMVPTQTDTQYF; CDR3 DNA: TGTGCCAGTAGTATAGATCAGCGGGAGGGCATGGTTCCAACGCAGACAGATACGCAGTATTTT
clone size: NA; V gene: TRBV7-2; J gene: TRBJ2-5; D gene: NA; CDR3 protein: CASSSGLTGTQETQYF; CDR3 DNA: TGTGCCAGCAGCTCCGGGCTGACAGGAACTCAAGAGACCCAGTACTTC
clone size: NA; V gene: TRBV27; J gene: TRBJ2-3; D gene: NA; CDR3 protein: CASSLNRDSTDTQYF; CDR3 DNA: TGTGCCAGCAGTCTAAACCGGGACAGCACAGATACGCAGTATTTT
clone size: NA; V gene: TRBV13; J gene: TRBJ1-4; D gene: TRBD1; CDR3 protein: CASSFGDRGRKLFF; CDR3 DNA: TGTGCCAGCAGCTTCGGGGACAGGGGGCGGAAACTGTTTTTT
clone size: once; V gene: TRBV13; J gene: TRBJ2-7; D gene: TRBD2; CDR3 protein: CASSWIAGGSYEQYF; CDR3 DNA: TGTGCCAGCAGCTGGATAGCGGGAGGTTCCTACGAGCAGTACTTC
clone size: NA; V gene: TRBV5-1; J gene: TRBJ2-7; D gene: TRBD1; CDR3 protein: CASSPGTVSYEQYF; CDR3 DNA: TGCGCCAGCAGCCCAGGGACAGTTTCCTACGAGCAGTACTTC
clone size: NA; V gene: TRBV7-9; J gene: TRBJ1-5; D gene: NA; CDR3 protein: CASSLDGRGNQPQHF; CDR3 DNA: TGTGCCAGCAGCTTGGACGGGAGGGGCAATCAGCCCCAGCATTTT
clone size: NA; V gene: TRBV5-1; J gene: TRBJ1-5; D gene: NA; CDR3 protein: CASSVQGPQGPQHF; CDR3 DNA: TGCGCCAGCAGCGTTCAGGGGCCGCAGGGGCCCCAGCATTTT
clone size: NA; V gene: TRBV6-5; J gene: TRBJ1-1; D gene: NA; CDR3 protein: CASRAAGGRGTEAFF; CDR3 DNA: TGTGCCAGCAGAGCGGCCGGCGGCAGGGGAACTGAAGCTTTCTTT
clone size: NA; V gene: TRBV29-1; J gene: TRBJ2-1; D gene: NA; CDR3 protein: CSANYNEQFF; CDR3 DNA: TGCAGCGCGAATTACAATGAGCAGTTCTTC
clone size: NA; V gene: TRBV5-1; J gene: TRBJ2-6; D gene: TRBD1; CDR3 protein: CASSALGGRGANVLTF; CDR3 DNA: TGCGCCAGCAGCGCATTAGGGGGCAGGGGGGCCAACGTCCTGACTTTC
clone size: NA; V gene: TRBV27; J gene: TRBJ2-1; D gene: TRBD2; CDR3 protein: CASHLAGLYNEQFF; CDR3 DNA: TGTGCCAGCCACCTAGCGGGGCTTTACAATGAGCAGTTCTTC
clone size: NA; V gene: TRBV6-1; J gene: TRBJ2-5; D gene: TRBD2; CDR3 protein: CASTKLAGAETQYF; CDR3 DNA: TGTGCCAGCACCAAACTAGCGGGAGCGGAGACCCAGTACTTC
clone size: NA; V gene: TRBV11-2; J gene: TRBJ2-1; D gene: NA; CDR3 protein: CASSPGQNEQFF; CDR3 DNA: TGTGCCAGCAGCCCGGGTCAAAATGAGCAGTTCTTC
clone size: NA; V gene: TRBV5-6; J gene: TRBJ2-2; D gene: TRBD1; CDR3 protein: CASRRRTGLNTGELFF; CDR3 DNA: TGTGCCAGCAGGAGACGGACAGGACTGAACACCGGGGAGCTGTTTTTT
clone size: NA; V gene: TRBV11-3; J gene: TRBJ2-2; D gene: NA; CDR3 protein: CASSFPPQGTGELFF; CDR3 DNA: TGTGCCAGCAGCTTCCCCCCACAAGGGACCGGGGAGCTGTTTTTT
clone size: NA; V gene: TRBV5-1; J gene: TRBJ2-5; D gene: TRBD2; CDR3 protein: CASSLALADQETQYF; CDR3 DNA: TGCGCCAGCAGCTTGGCCCTAGCGGACCAAGAGACCCAGTACTTC
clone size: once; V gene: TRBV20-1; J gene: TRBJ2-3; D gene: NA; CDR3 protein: CSAKRLKGQYF; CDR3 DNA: TGCAGTGCTAAAAGACTTAAGGGGCAGTATTTT
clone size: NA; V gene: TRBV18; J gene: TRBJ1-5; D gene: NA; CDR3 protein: CASSYRDGDQPQHF; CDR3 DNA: TGTGCCAGCTCATACCGGGACGGGGATCAGCCCCAGCATTTT
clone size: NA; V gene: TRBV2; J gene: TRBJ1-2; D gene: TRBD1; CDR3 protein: CASRPDRGGDGYTF; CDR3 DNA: TGTGCCAGCAGGCCCGACAGGGGAGGGGATGGCTACACCTTC
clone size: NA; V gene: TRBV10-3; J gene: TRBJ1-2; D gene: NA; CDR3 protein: CAISEEGVGYGYTF; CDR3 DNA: TGTGCCATCAGTGAAGAAGGAGTCGGCTATGGCTACACCTTC
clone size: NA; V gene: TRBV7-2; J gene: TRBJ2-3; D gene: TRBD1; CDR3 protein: CASSHPPGQGSTDTQYF; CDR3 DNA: TGTGCCAGCAGCCATCCTCCGGGACAGGGAAGCACAGATACGCAGTATTTT
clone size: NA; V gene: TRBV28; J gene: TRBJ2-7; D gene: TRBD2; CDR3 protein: CASSNRTSGRNLKAEQYF; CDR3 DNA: TGTGCCAGCAGTAACCGGACTAGCGGGAGGAACCTGAAGGCCGAGCAGTACTTC
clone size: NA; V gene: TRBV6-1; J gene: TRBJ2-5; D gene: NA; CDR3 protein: CASSEPTGIATQYF; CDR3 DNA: TGTGCCAGCAGTGAACCAACAGGTATAGCGACCCAGTACTTC
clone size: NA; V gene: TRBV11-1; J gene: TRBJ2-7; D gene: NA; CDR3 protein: CASSLAQIPYEQYF; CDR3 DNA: TGTGCCAGCAGCTTAGCCCAGATCCCCTACGAGCAGTACTTC
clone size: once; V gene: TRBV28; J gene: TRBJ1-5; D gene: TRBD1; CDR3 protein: CASSFSRGPKRTGQASVVHQPQHF; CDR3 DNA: TGTGCCAGCAGTTTCTCTAGAGGACCCAAAAGGACAGGGCAAGCCTCGGTGGTGCATCAGCCCCAGCATTTT
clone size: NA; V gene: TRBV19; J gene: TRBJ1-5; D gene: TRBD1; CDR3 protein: CASWDRISSNQPQHF; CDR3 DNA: TGTGCCAGTTGGGACAGAATATCCTCCAATCAGCCCCAGCATTTT
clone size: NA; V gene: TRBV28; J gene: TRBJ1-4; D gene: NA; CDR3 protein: CASRPNTATNEKLFF; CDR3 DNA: TGTGCCAGCAGACCGAACACGGCAACTAATGAAAAACTGTTTTTT
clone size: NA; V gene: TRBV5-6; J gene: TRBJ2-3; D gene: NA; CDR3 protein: CASSLGRTAEAQYF; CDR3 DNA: TGTGCCAGCAGCTTGGGACGAACCGCCGAAGCGCAGTATTTT